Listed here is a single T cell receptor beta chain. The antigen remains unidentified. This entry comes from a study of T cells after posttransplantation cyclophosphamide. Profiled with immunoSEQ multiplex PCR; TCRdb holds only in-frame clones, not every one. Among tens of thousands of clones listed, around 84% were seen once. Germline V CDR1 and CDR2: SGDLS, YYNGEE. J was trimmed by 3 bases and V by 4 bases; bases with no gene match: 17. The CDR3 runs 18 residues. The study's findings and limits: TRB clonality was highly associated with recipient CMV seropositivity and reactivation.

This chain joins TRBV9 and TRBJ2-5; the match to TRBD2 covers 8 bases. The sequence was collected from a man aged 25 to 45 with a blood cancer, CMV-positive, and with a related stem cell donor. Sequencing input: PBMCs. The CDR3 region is CASSPRGRAGEEKETQYF. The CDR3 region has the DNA TGTGCCAGCAGCCCGAGGGGGAGAGCGGGAGAAGAGAAAGAGACCCAGTACTTC.